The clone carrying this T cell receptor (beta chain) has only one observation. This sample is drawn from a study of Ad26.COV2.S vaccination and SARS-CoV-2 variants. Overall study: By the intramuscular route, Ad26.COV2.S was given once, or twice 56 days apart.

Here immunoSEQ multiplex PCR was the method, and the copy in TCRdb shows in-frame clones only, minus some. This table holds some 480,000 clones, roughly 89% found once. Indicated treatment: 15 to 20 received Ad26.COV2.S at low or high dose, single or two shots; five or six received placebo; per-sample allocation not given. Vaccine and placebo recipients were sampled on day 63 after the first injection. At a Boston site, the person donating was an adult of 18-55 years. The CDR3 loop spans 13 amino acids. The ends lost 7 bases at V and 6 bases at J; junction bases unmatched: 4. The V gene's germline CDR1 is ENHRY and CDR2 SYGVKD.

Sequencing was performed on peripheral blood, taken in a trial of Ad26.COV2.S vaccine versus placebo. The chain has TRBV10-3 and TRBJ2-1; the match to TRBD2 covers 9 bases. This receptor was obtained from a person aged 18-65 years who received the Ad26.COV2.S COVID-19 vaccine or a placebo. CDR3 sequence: CAITSGMGNEQFF. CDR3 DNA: TGTGCCATCACTAGCGGGATGGGCAATGAGCAGTTCTTC.